This T cell receptor beta chain appears in the sequencing data of a study of blood T cell repertoires in COVID-19 (dated by TCRdb to the early 2020s). About the study as a whole: The collaborator samples originated in the United States, Italy and Spain and spanned the acute and convalescent phases of COVID-19. Deeply sampled blood TCRbeta repertoires from subjects exposed to, actively infected with, or recovered from COVID-19 were included in the dataset. Where available, HLA class I and class II types were obtained from metadata supplied by the sample provider rather than from assay-based typing. The material from the prospective study consisted of cDNA or gDNA derived from T cells, B-cell-depleted T cells, or PBMCs. The samples were drawn from the first 160 participants of the ongoing ImmuneRACE study and from 950 to 1,500 subjects provided by 6 global collaborators. A freely available public database, intended as a resource for researchers studying the immune response to SARS-CoV-2, is where the repertoires were released. Sample metadata almost always included a de-identified subject ID, COVID-19 status, age in years and sex.

On the study overall, not on this receptor specifically: How much clinical and demographic metadata was included differed by source and by participant, and the metadata was provided uncurated.

The immunoSEQ Assay, a bias-controlled multiplex PCR, was used to amplify TCRbeta CDR3 regions from genomic DNA. The study's own analysis went as follows. Within the assay, amplification of reference gene primers was used to estimate how many nucleated cells each sample contained. To quantify the absolute abundance of each unique TCRbeta CDR3 rearrangement, sequence reads were collapsed and filtered. For each sample, productive Simpson clonality was calculated by taking the square root of Simpson's diversity index across productive rearrangements. TCRdb holds this immuneACCESS table with in-frame rearrangements only. Some clones are missing; in checked studies, unresolved V genes explain under half, and the rest has no known cause. The DNA gave D and trimming, while V, J and clone size come from that table. This sample is represented by some 120,000 clones; 85% of them were singletons. The ten largest clonotypes hold approximately 4.3% of the sample.

Regarding this clone: Which antigen it targets is not known. Base-call qualities are not available, and no considerably larger clone is one nucleotide away.

The germline V gene encodes CDR1 MDHEN and CDR2 SYDVKM. The junction carries 8 bases between V and J, which are trimmed by 3 bases and 0 bases respectively. Taken from cysteine to phenylalanine, the CDR3 has 14 residues. The read is trimmed to its CDR3 DNA, 42 bases read in frame from base 1. Each collaborating institution followed its own protocols to collect whole blood in K2EDTA tubes. For TCRbeta analysis, collaborators shipped samples in one of three forms: frozen whole blood, isolated PBMCs, or DNA extracted from either of those sample types. Source material: peripheral blood. The receptor's source is a human donor in a cohort sampled during active COVID-19. The sequence joins TRBV28 to TRBJ1-1; the D gene lacks a confident call. CDR3 region: CASSLVDLNTEAFF. The sequence in DNA is TGTGCCAGCAGTTTGGTAGATTTGAACACTGAAGCTTTCTTT. When the CDR3 is completed using the reference TRBV28 and TRBJ1-1 genes on either side, the full variable domain is DVKVTQSSRYLVKRTGEKVFLECVQDMDHENMFWYRQDPGLGLRLIYFSYDVKMKEKGDIPEGYSVSREKKERFSLILESASTNQTSMYLCASSLVDLNTEAFFGQGTRLTVV.